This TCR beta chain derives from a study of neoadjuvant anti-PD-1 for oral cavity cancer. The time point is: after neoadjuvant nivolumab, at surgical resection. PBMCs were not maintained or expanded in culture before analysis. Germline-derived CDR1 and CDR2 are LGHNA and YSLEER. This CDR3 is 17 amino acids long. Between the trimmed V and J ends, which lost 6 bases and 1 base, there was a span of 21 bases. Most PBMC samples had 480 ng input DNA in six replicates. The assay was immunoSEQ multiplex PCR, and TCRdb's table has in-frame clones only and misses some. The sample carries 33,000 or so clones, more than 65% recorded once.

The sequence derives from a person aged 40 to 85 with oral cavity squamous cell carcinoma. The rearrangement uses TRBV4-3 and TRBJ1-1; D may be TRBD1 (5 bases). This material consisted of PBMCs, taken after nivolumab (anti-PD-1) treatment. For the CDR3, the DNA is TGCGCCAGCAGGCTAATCGCATTCAGGGCGGGGAACACTGAAGCTTTCTTT. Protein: CASRLIAFRAGNTEAFF.